This T cell receptor beta chain was sequenced during a study of CD8+ T cells in alopecia areata. The CDR3 consists of 13 residues. Germline V gene data show CDR1 as SQVTM and CDR2 as ANQGSEA. V shed 6 bases and J 5 bases; nucleotides not matched to a gene: 8. PBMCs provided sorted CD4+ and CD8+ T cells. Investigators isolated RNA and reverse transcribed it into cDNA to act as the sequencing template. The protocol was immunoSEQ multiplex PCR, while the TCRdb copy is restricted to in-frame clones and leaves out a portion. This repertoire shows more than 150,000 clones, just under 60% found once; its top ten account for 14% to 15%.

Sequenced here: CD4+ T cells sorted from blood, sampled at week 0. This receptor was obtained from a human donor with alopecia areata. V is TRBV29-1 and J is TRBJ1-1, with TRBD1 identical over 8 bases. Written as DNA, the CDR3 is TGCAGCGTCAGGACAGGGCCGGGGACTGAAGCTTTCTTT. It is translated as CSVRTGPGTEAFF.